This T cell receptor beta chain was profiled in a study of shared clonotypes between healthy human individuals. Germline CDR1 is LNHDA and CDR2 is SQIVND (reference sequence). The CDR3 sequence is 16 residues long. Trimming removed 3 bases from V and 2 bases from J; junction bases left unmatched: 7. Execution of the assay was at deep level. Method: immunoSEQ multiplex PCR; TCRdb's copy keeps in-frame clones and lacks some. Here the sample spans about 510,000 clones, around 96% being singletons. The chain uses TRBV19 and TRBJ2-7, with 10 bases identical to TRBD1. This clonotype was sampled from a woman in her twenties or thirties in good health. Sequencing was performed on naive CD4+ T cells sorted from blood. This sample's subset: CD45RA+ positively selected. CDR3: CASSIRPGQGPYEQYF. CDR3 nucleotides: TGTGCCAGTAGTATTCGTCCGGGACAGGGGCCCTACGAGCAGTACTTC.